The present T cell receptor (beta chain) was sequenced within a study of T cell clusters in autoimmune cytopenias. On the study more broadly: Per sample, median TRB depth was approximately 48,000 reads, yielding a median approximately 2,400 distinct clonotypes. Study conclusions and caveats: Primary autoimmune cytopenia patients seemingly lacked the physiological T cell clusters found in healthy donors. No experiment has yet validated the function of the T cell clusters defined in silico. TRB repertoire shifts in secondary cytopenia and chronic lymphocytic leukemia mostly reflected lymphoma, not autoimmunity.

TRB was amplified from 250 ng of peripheral blood genomic DNA per sample. Germline V gene data show CDR1 as MNHEY and CDR2 as SVGAGI. The CDR3 length is 14 residues. Frequency places this clonotype as medium-sized (0.01 to 0.1%). Its antigen is undetermined. One tube held mixed TRB-A and TRB-B primer pools for touch-down PCR. TCRdb re-called the multiplex PCR reads and shows each CDR3 protein once, DNA omitted. The sample is made up of roughly 2,900 distinct CDR3 sequences, and the top ten hold over 2.5% of it. The V call is TRBV6-5, the J call TRBJ2-3. Sequenced sample: peripheral blood. This receptor was identified in a human donor with an autoimmune cytopenia or autoimmune hepatitis (not recorded which). CDR3 loop: CASSYSSIPDTQYF.